What follows are 10 T cell receptor beta chains derived from one specimen sequenced in a study of T cells in Graves' hyperthyroidism and ophthalmopathy. Amplification of TCR beta CDR3 regions used RNA as the template. Carried out on the TCR CDR3, a first-round RT-PCR used the HTBI primer set. TCRdb ran MiXCR on the multiplex PCR reads and lists one entry per CDR3 protein. The sample gives about 370,000 distinct CDR3 sequences, approximately 16% of which show up once; roughly 19% is in the top ten. Sequences were obtained from blood. The receptors originated from a woman aged 55-75 years with Graves' ophthalmopathy.

In this sample, this clonotype turned up many times. The chain has TRBV29-1 and TRBJ2-3, with TRBD2 matching 14 bases. V dropped 4 bases and J dropped 5; count of bases not matched to a gene: 14. The CDR3 is 18 amino acids. The germline gives CDR1 SQVTM, CDR2 ANQGSEA. In nucleotides, the CDR3 is TGCAGCGTTGTTGGGACTAGCGGGAGAGGGGGACGAGGAGATACGCAGTATTTT. This codes for CSVVGTSGRGGRGDTQYF.

There are many counts of this clonotype. The chain recombines TRBV5-1 with TRBJ2-2; possible D gene TRBD2, 6 bases. V lost 4 bases and J 11 bases, leaving 12 bases between the germline ends. The CDR3 covers 12 residues. CDR1 is SGHRS and CDR2 is YFSETQ in the germline V gene. CDR3 nucleotides: TGCGCCAGCAGCCGCGGAGGGACCGAGCTGTTTTTT. Protein product: CASSRGGTELFF.

The sample holds a few counts of this clonotype. This rearrangement joins TRBV20-1 to TRBJ2-7; 10 positions match TRBD2. Germline V gene lookup returns CDR1 DFQATT and CDR2 SNEGSKA (reference sequence). This CDR3 spans 18 amino acids. With 1 base clipped from V and 0 bases from J, the junction kept 12 bases outside the gene matches. The CDR3 protein is CSARGRGLAGGSSYEQYF. In DNA form, the CDR3 reads TGCAGTGCTAGAGGGCGGGGGTTAGCGGGAGGAAGCTCCTACGAGCAGTACTTC.

This clonotype was counted a few times. The CDR3 nucleotides read TGCAGTGCTACCGGACAGAGCTCCTATAATTCACCCCTCCACTTT. This encodes CSATGQSSYNSPLHF. The V and J genes are TRBV20-1 and TRBJ1-6, with D tentatively TRBD1 (6 bases). Germline CDR1 and CDR2: DFQATT and SNEGSKA (reference sequence). There are 15 residues in the CDR3. V dropped 4 bases and J dropped 0 bases, with 10 bases sitting between them.

This clonotype turned up a few times. This chain joins TRBV6-1 and TRBJ2-7; TRBD1 matches at 7 bases. CDR1 and CDR2 from the germline V gene are MNHNS and SASEGT. The J segment lost 6 bases and the V segment lost 4 bases, leaving 6 bases of the junction unmatched. The CDR3 covers 13 residues. For the CDR3, the DNA is TGTGCCAGCAGTGGACAGGGAATGGGCGAGCAGTACTTC. Protein: CASSGQGMGEQYF.

This clonotype appeared many times. This chain uses TRBV11-2 with TRBJ1-1; D not resolved. The V and J ends lost 5 bases and 6 bases respectively, with 16 bases between them. Germline CDR1 is SGHAT and CDR2 is FQNNGV. The CDR3 runs 14 residues. The CDR3 coding sequence is TGTGCCAGCAGCCCATGGACGGGAGGCGCTGAAGCTTTCTTT. Amino acids: CASSPWTGGAEAFF.

The sample holds many counts of this clonotype. CDR3 bases: TGCAGTGCTAGAGCCGGGAGCGGGACCAAAAACATTCAGTACTTC. Translation: CSARAGSGTKNIQYF. The rearrangement links TRBV20-1 to TRBJ2-4; 7 bases agree with TRBD2. This CDR3 region has 15 residues. Germline lookup yields CDR1 DFQATT and CDR2 SNEGSKA (reference sequence). The ends lost 1 base at V and 2 bases at J; junction bases unmatched: 5.

This chain connects TRBV28 to TRBJ1-1, with D perhaps TRBD1 (5 bases). The CDR3 length is 14 residues. The germline V gene has CDR1 MDHEN and CDR2 SYDVKM. The V gene lost 5 bases and the J gene lost 5 bases, with 15 bases spanning the gap. The CDR3 sequence: CASSRDASLTEAFF. CDR3 DNA: TGTGCCAGCAGTCGGGACGCCTCGTTGACTGAAGCTTTCTTT.

V gene TRBV18 combines with J gene TRBJ2-7; 7 positions agree with TRBD2. The CDR3 totals 16 residues. Trimming cost V 1 base and J 6 bases; bases outside gene matches: 12. CDR1 and CDR2 from the germline V gene are KGHSH and LQKENI. CDR3 residues: CASSPQVGGSRIEQYF. CDR3 bases: TGTGCCAGCTCACCACAGGTTGGCGGGAGTCGAATCGAGCAGTACTTC. Variable domain in full (rest from reference TRBV18 and TRBJ2-7): NAGVMQNPRHLVRRRGQEARLRCSPMKGHSHVYWYRQLPEEGLKFMVYLQKENIIDESGMPKERFSAEFPKEGPSILRIQQVVRGDSAAYFCASSPQVGGSRIEQYFGPGTRLTVT.

The V and J genes are TRBV19 and TRBJ2-5, with TRBD2 matching over 11 bases. Unmatched junction bases numbered 12, after V lost 3 bases and J lost 9 bases. This CDR3 has 16 amino acids. CDR1 is LNHDA, CDR2 SQIVND, per germline (reference sequence). CDR3 protein: CASSISGTSGTGPQYF. In nucleotides, the CDR3 is TGTGCCAGTAGTATCTCCGGGACTAGCGGTACGGGGCCCCAGTACTTC.